This T cell receptor beta chain was captured in a study of T cells in Graves' hyperthyroidism and ophthalmopathy. Germline V CDR1 and CDR2: SGHKS, YYEKEE (reference sequence). V was pared by 3 bases and J by 7 bases, with 9 bases of the junction left unmatched. The CDR3 is made up of 14 amino acids. General study results and limits: A model of 13 V-J features distinguished ophthalmopathy from stable hyperthyroidism. The blood repertoire included most of the expanded thyroid clonotypes above 0.001.

Notes on this clonotype: The antigen remains undetermined.

TCR beta CDR3 region amplification was performed from RNA transcripts. Carried out on the TCR CDR3, a first-round RT-PCR used the HTBI primer set. Via MiXCR, TCRdb re-called the multiplex PCR reads, giving one row per CDR3 protein. The profile covers approximately 510,000 distinct CDR3 sequences, with about 46% appearing a single time and roughly 45% taken by the ten largest. Uncontrolled infection, other autoimmune disease, pregnancy or lactation led to exclusion. Clinicians diagnosed patients from clinical symptoms, serum thyroxine and TRAb, thyroid ultrasound and orbital computed tomography. The sequence was collected from an adult woman with Graves' disease, either hyperthyroidism or ophthalmopathy (not recorded which). The chain combines TRBV5-5 with TRBJ2-7; 8 nucleotides align to TRBD2. Sequencing was performed on peripheral blood or thyroid tissue (not recorded which). The CDR3 DNA sequence: TGTGCCAGCAGCTCGACTAGCGCCTCGGGGGAGCAGTACTTC. Amino acid sequence: CASSSTSASGEQYF.